This T cell receptor beta chain was sequenced in a study of post-analysis software for immune sequencing data. Trimming cost V 1 base and J 0 bases, with 13 bases left between them. The CDR3 runs to 17 residues. CDR1 and CDR2 (germline): SGHAT, FQNNGV. The study's findings and limits: Comparison of patients with controls showed five TRBV segments more frequent in patients, TRBV5-6, TRBV5-1 and TRBV20-1 among them. Strong co-clustering by F measure was evident for samples that had been prepared in the same batch. There was significantly lower normalized Chao1 diversity in multiple sclerosis patients than in controls.

In its sample, this clonotype was seen a few times. Its specificity is not known. Every TCR beta cDNA library bore unique molecular identifiers. Some 500,000 cDNA molecules were obtained per 1 to 10 million input T cells. TCRdb reprocessed the PCR reads via MiXCR and lists one record per CDR3 protein. The sample includes about 820,000 distinct CDR3 sequences, approximately 53% of them seen just once. The sequenced sample was blood. This chain joins TRBV11-2 and TRBJ2-4; the D is unclear. The source of this sequence is a girl aged 10 to 17 with multiple sclerosis. The CDR3 loop reads CASSLGNSNAAKNIQYF. The CDR3 DNA sequence: TGTGCCAGCAGCTTAGGGAACTCTAATGCAGCCAAAAACATTCAGTACTTC. Full variable domain (rest looked up from reference TRBV11-2 and TRBJ2-4): EAGVAQSPRYKIIEKRQSVAFWCNPISGHATLYWYQQILGQGPKLLIQFQNNGVVDDSQLPKDRFSAERLKGVDSTLKIQPAKLEDSAVYLCASSLGNSNAAKNIQYFGAGTRLSVL.